The next 26 T cell receptor beta chains were all read from a single sample in a study of T cells in localized non-small cell lung cancer. Produced via immunoSEQ multiplex PCR; TCRdb's table is partial and in-frame only. Of over 10,000 clones in the sample, around 84% were seen once. The sample here was peripheral blood, taken before any cancer treatment. Every receptor here comes from a male donor older than 55 with stage I squamous cell lung carcinoma.

The gene calls are TRBV5-1 and TRBJ1-5; possibly TRBD1 for D (6 bases). Germline V gives CDR1 SGHRS, CDR2 YFSETQ. This CDR3 region has 13 residues. V shed 0 bases and J shed 7 bases, with 8 bases lying between them. CDR3 coding DNA: TGCGCCAGCAGCTTGGAGACAGGACAGCCCCAGCATTTT. This gives the protein CASSLETGQPQHF.

This chain uses TRBV11-2 with TRBJ2-2, with TRBD2 matching 8 bases. After removal of 6 bases from V and 2 bases from J, the junction contained 5 bases not matched to a gene. Germline CDR1 reads SGHAT; CDR2 reads FQNNGV. This CDR3 is 15 amino acids long. DNA of the CDR3: TGTGCCAGCAGTCCATTAGCGGGAAACACCGGGGAGCTGTTTTTT. It specifies CASSPLAGNTGELFF. Based on the CDR3 plus reference TRBV11-2 and TRBJ2-2, the full variable domain is EAGVAQSPRYKIIEKRQSVAFWCNPISGHATLYWYQQILGQGPKLLIQFQNNGVVDDSQLPKDRFSAERLKGVDSTLKIQPAKLEDSAVYLCASSPLAGNTGELFFGEGSRLTVL.

The V gene is TRBV19, the J gene TRBJ2-2; the D call may be TRBD1 or TRBD2 (5 bases each). V lost 4 bases to trimming and J lost 5 bases, with 20 bases between them. The CDR3 totals 17 residues. Per the germline V gene, CDR1 is LNHDA and CDR2 is SQIVND (reference sequence). CDR3: CASSTSGHRTGTGELFF. In nucleotides, the CDR3 is TGTGCCAGTAGTACCTCAGGGCACAGGACGGGAACCGGGGAGCTGTTTTTT.

This chain uses TRBV27 with TRBJ2-3; D perhaps matches TRBD1 (6 bases). The CDR3 contains 14 residues. CDR1 and CDR2 from the germline V gene are MNHEY and SMNVEV (reference sequence). The V end was cut by 6 bases, the J end by 3 bases, with 13 bases between. The CDR3 is CASRGAGWTDTQYF. Here the CDR3 DNA reads TGTGCCAGCAGGGGGGCCGGTTGGACAGATACGCAGTATTTT.

The chain couples TRBV6-6 to TRBJ1-2; D unclear. In germline, CDR1 is MNHNY, CDR2 SVGAGI (reference sequence). The CDR3 covers 13 residues. V was trimmed by 6 bases and J by 1 base, leaving 9 bases between them. The CDR3 here is CASRIPDNYGYTF. In DNA, the CDR3 is TGTGCCAGCAGAATCCCTGATAACTATGGCTACACCTTC.

The chain uses TRBV6-1 and TRBJ2-1, with 8 bases fitting TRBD1. This CDR3 is 14 amino acids long. J gave up 2 bases and V 6 bases, and 3 bases lay outside the gene matches. Germline CDR1 is MNHNS and CDR2 is SASEGT. The CDR3 coding sequence is TGTGCCAGCAGATTACAGGGGGCCTACAATGAGCAGTTCTTC. This codes for CASRLQGAYNEQFF.

This sequence joins TRBV19 and TRBJ1-6; TRBD1 matches 10 bases. From germline, CDR1 is LNHDA and CDR2 SQIVND (reference sequence). The J segment lost 9 bases and the V segment lost 7 bases, leaving 9 bases of the junction unmatched. This CDR3 spans 15 amino acids. CDR3 protein: CASTGTGTGASPLHF. DNA of the CDR3: TGTGCCAGTACCGGAACCGGGACAGGGGCTTCACCCCTCCACTTT.

The chain has TRBV27 and TRBJ2-1, with TRBD1 matching over 10 bases. The CDR3 is 13 amino acids. Germline-derived CDR1 and CDR2 are MNHEY and SMNVEV (reference sequence). V was clipped by 4 bases and J by 8 bases; unmatched bases: 2. CDR3 nucleotide sequence: TGTGCCAGCAGTTCCGACAGGGGGCATGAGCAGTTCTTC. It yields the protein CASSSDRGHEQFF.

The rearrangement joins TRBV4-1 to TRBJ1-1; perhaps TRBD1 as D (5 bases). Germline assignment: CDR1 MGHRA and CDR2 YSYEKL. The CDR3 loop spans 14 amino acids. Between the trimmed V and J ends, which lost 3 bases and 1 base, there was a span of 9 bases. This chain's CDR3 is CASSHRGGNTEAFF. DNA for the CDR3: TGCGCCAGCAGCCATCGGGGGGGGAACACTGAAGCTTTCTTT.

The chain links TRBV2 to TRBJ2-3, with 8 bases that match TRBD2. This CDR3 region has 15 residues. V was clipped by 4 bases and J by 2 bases; unmatched bases: 5. CDR1 is SNHLY and CDR2 is FYNNEI in the germline V gene. In DNA, the CDR3 is TGTGCCAGCAGTGTTAGACTAGCGAACACAGATACGCAGTATTTT. Its translation: CASSVRLANTDTQYF.

This rearrangement joins TRBV27 to TRBJ2-2; D ambiguous. The V end was cut by 0 bases, the J end by 2 bases, with 7 bases between. CDR1 is MNHEY and CDR2 is SMNVEV in the germline V gene (reference sequence). CDR3 length: 15 amino acids. As DNA, the CDR3 is TGTGCCAGCAGTTTATCCGCAGTCAACACCGGGGAGCTGTTTTTT. The encoded protein is CASSLSAVNTGELFF.

This chain links TRBV10-1 with TRBJ2-1; 8 bases align to TRBD2. Trimming took 0 bases from V and 0 from J; bases not matched to a gene: 4. This CDR3 comprises 17 residues. CDR1 is WNHNN, CDR2 SYGVQD, per germline (reference sequence). CDR3 sequence reads: CASSESYTSGSYNEQFF. In DNA form, the CDR3 reads TGCGCCAGCAGTGAGTCTTATACTAGCGGCTCCTACAATGAGCAGTTCTTC.

The rearrangement links TRBV27 to TRBJ1-1; D is perhaps TRBD1 (5 bases). Trimming cost V 6 bases and J 7 bases, with 15 bases left between them. Germline CDR1 is MNHEY and CDR2 is SMNVEV (reference sequence). CDR3 length equals 13 residues. Here the CDR3 DNA reads TGTGCCAGCAGCCTCGGGGGGGGAGATGAAGCTTTCTTT. This codes for CASSLGGGDEAFF.

The genes are TRBV5-1 and TRBJ1-2; no clear D. Deletions cut 0 bases from V and 4 bases from J, with 13 bases between. Germline V gene data show CDR1 as SGHRS and CDR2 as YFSETQ. The CDR3 spans 15 residues. The CDR3 spells CASSLAGLGGYGYTF. CDR3 bases: TGCGCCAGCAGCTTGGCAGGCTTAGGTGGCTATGGCTACACCTTC. Based on the CDR3 plus reference TRBV5-1 and TRBJ1-2, the full variable domain is KAGVTQTPRYLIKTRGQQVTLSCSPISGHRSVSWYQQTPGQGLQFLFEYFSETQRNKGNFPGRFSGRQFSNSRSEMNVSTLELGDSALYLCASSLAGLGGYGYTFGSGTRLTVV.

CDR3 in DNA: TGTGCCAGCAGCGGGACAGGGCGAAACACCATATATTTT. It translates to CASSGTGRNTIYF. The rearrangement joins TRBV2 to TRBJ1-3; TRBD1 matches at 9 bases. The CDR3 sequence is 13 residues long. From germline, CDR1 is SNHLY and CDR2 FYNNEI. After removal of 6 bases from V and 5 bases from J, the junction contained 2 bases not matched to a gene. Based on the CDR3 plus reference TRBV2 and TRBJ1-3, the full variable domain is EPEVTQTPSHQVTQMGQEVILRCVPISNHLYFYWYRQILGQKVEFLVSFYNNEISEKSEIFDDQFSVERPDGSNFTLKIRSTKLEDSAMYFCASSGTGRNTIYFGEGSWLTVV.

The V call is TRBV4-1, the J call TRBJ2-3; D possibly matches TRBD1 or TRBD2 (5 bases each). Germline values: CDR1 MGHRA, CDR2 YSYEKL. V dropped 1 base and J dropped 7 bases, with 15 bases sitting between them. The CDR3 is 15 amino acids. The CDR3 reads CASSQGGSLGNTQYF. Written as DNA, the CDR3 is TGCGCCAGCAGCCAAGGGGGGTCTCTAGGTAATACGCAGTATTTT.

The chain is built from TRBV2 and TRBJ2-3; TRBD1 agrees at 9 bases. The CDR3 totals 15 residues. V lost 5 bases, J lost 10 bases, and 13 bases stayed unmatched. Germline V gene lookup returns CDR1 SNHLY and CDR2 FYNNEI. The CDR3 protein is CASSLRPGTGTAQYF. In DNA, the CDR3 is TGTGCCAGCAGTCTGCGTCCCGGGACAGGGACGGCGCAGTATTTT.

The chain has TRBV27 and TRBJ1-1; no clear D. The germline V and J ends were trimmed by 4 bases and 1 base, with 7 bases remaining between them. Per germline, CDR1 MNHEY and CDR2 SMNVEV (reference sequence). The CDR3 is 13 residues long. CDR3 amino acids: CASSYLWNTEAFF. CDR3 nucleotides: TGTGCCAGCAGTTACCTCTGGAACACTGAAGCTTTCTTT.

The chain recombines TRBV7-9 with TRBJ2-5; 13 bases are shared with TRBD2. CDR3 size: 14 residues. CDR1 is SEHNR and CDR2 is FQNEAQ in the germline V gene (reference sequence). The junction had 6 bases not matched to a gene; V was cut back by 5 bases and J by 9 bases. The CDR3 loop is CASSPKGTSGAQYF. The CDR3 coding sequence is TGTGCCAGCAGCCCAAAAGGGACTAGCGGGGCCCAGTACTTC.

The chain couples TRBV4-1 to TRBJ1-1, with D unresolved. This CDR3 region has 15 residues. V lost 3 bases, J lost 1 base, and 12 bases lay in between. From germline, CDR1 is MGHRA and CDR2 YSYEKL. The CDR3 region is CASSQPRRGNTEAFF. In nucleotides, the CDR3 is TGCGCCAGCAGCCAGCCCAGACGGGGGAACACTGAAGCTTTCTTT.

J is TRBJ1-1 and V is TRBV5-1; D may be TRBD1 (6 bases). CDR1 SGHRS and CDR2 YFSETQ come from the germline V gene. The CDR3 extends over 12 amino acids. V was shortened by 5 bases and J by 9 bases, with 14 bases between the two germline ends. CDR3 DNA: TGCGCCAGCAGTTACACCGGGGGCCAAGCTTTCTTT. As protein: CASSYTGGQAFF.

Here the CDR3 reads CASRATANTEAFF. For the CDR3, the DNA is TGTGCCAGCAGAGCAACGGCCAACACTGAAGCTTTCTTT. The chain couples TRBV6-1 to TRBJ1-1, with no clear D. CDR3 length: 13 residues. Germline V gives CDR1 MNHNS, CDR2 SASEGT. Deletions cut 6 bases from V and 2 bases from J, with 10 bases between.

The chain joins TRBV11-2 to TRBJ2-1, with 8 bases matching TRBD2. Trimming at V came to 2 bases and at J to 0 bases, leaving 3 bases not matched to a gene. Looked up from germline, CDR1 is SGHAT and CDR2 is FQNNGV. The CDR3 length is 16 residues. CDR3 amino acids: CASSLPGGSSYNEQFF. DNA of the CDR3: TGTGCCAGCAGCTTACCGGGAGGGAGCTCCTACAATGAGCAGTTCTTC.

The CDR3 loop is CASSHLMNPRGGNEQFF. CDR3 bases: TGCGCCAGCAGCCACCTCATGAACCCCAGGGGGGGGAATGAGCAGTTCTTC. The gene calls are TRBV5-1 and TRBJ2-1; perhaps D is TRBD1 or TRBD2 (7 bases each). Looked up from germline, CDR1 is SGHRS and CDR2 is YFSETQ. The CDR3 is 17 amino acids. The V gene lost 4 bases and the J gene lost 7 bases, with 24 bases spanning the gap.

The rearrangement links TRBV28 to TRBJ2-7; the match to TRBD2 covers 9 bases. The junction had 6 bases not matched to a gene; V was cut back by 7 bases and J by 2 bases. CDR1 is MDHEN and CDR2 is SYDVKM in the germline V gene. This CDR3 has 14 residues. The CDR3 DNA reads as TGTGCCAGCATTAAGCGGGAGGCCGCCTACGAGCAGTACTTC. It encodes CASIKREAAYEQYF.

This clone was seen a handful of times. The rearrangement joins TRBV2 to TRBJ2-1; 15 bases are a match to TRBD2. Germline V CDR1 and CDR2: SNHLY, FYNNEI. V shed 8 bases and J 7 bases; nucleotides not matched to a gene: 9. The CDR3 contains 16 residues. CDR3 region: CASHHGTSGRRNEQFF. For the CDR3, the DNA is TGTGCCAGCCACCATGGGACTAGCGGGAGGCGAAATGAGCAGTTCTTC. The whole variable domain, filled in from reference TRBV2 and TRBJ2-1, reads EPEVTQTPSHQVTQMGQEVILRCVPISNHLYFYWYRQILGQKVEFLVSFYNNEISEKSEIFDDQFSVERPDGSNFTLKIRSTKLEDSAMYFCASHHGTSGRRNEQFFGPGTRLTVL.